These T cell receptor beta chains were read from a single sample in a study of vaccination and CD4 T cells after COVID-19. Antigen specificity for these receptors is unknown. From the PCR reads, TCRdb called clonotypes with MiXCR, one entry per CDR3 protein. The repertoire holds 9,500 to 15,000 distinct CDR3 sequences, with roughly 21% as singletons. The specimen comprised CD4+ T cells from blood, cultured in vitro, sampled before SARS-CoV-2 vaccination. The receptor set was obtained from a human donor who received a COVID-19 vaccine. The CDR3 runs from the conserved cysteine through the conserved F or W. D genes are given only for firm matches. Clone size is given for some rows only: seen once, a few or many times, or a class if the clone is expanded.

j_call d_call clone_size v_call cdr3_nt cdr3_aa
TRBJ2-7 . . TRBV20-1 TGCAGTGCTAGCAGGGATATTTCCTACGAGCAGTACTTC CSASRDISYEQYF
TRBJ2-1 . . TRBV24-1 TGTGCCACCAGTGATGGTGGGTATCAGGACAATGAGCAGTTCTTC CATSDGGYQDNEQFF
TRBJ2-7 TRBD1 few TRBV19 TGTGCCAGTAGTACTACCGGGACAGGGGGCCACGAGCAGTACTTC CASSTTGTGGHEQYF
TRBJ1-2 . . TRBV6-5 TGTGCCAGCAGTTCCCGACAGATTAAGTCTAACTATGGCTACACCTTC CASSSRQIKSNYGYTF
TRBJ1-6 TRBD1 few TRBV27 TGTGCCAGCACCTTATATGGGGGACAGGGGGCTGTTCCACCCCTCCACTTT CASTLYGGQGAVPPLHF
TRBJ2-1 TRBD2 few TRBV7-9 TGTGCCAGCAGCCCCCCACCGACTAGCGGGGGGTTCTACAATGAGCAGTTCTTC CASSPPPTSGGFYNEQFF
TRBJ1-4 . . TRBV2 TGTGCCAGCAGTGAAATAGGGGGGACAAGAAAAAAACTGTTTTTT CASSEIGGTRKKLFF
TRBJ2-6 . few TRBV7-9 TGTGCCAGCAGCCAGGGGCCCCGGGGGGCCAACGTCCTGACTTTC CASSQGPRGANVLTF
TRBJ2-3 . . TRBV10-3 TGTGCCATCAGTGCCTCTGATACGCAGTATTTT CAISASDTQYF
TRBJ2-5 . once TRBV12-3/TRBV12-4 TGTGCCAGCAGCGTACCGTACCAAGAGACCCAGTACTTC CASSVPYQETQYF
TRBJ2-1 TRBD2 . TRBV27 TGTGCCAGCAGCCTCTACTTAGGGACTAGCGGGGACCCCTCCTACAATGAGCAGTTCTTC CASSLYLGTSGDPSYNEQFF
TRBJ1-2 . . TRBV25-1 TGTGCCAGCAGTGAATACGGACGGAACTATGGCTACACCTTC CASSEYGRNYGYTF
TRBJ2-5 TRBD2 . TRBV4-2 TGTGCCAGCAGCCAAGGGCTAGCGGAAGAGACCCAGTACTTC CASSQGLAEETQYF
TRBJ2-1 . . TRBV3-1 TGTGCCAGCAGCCACTCCCGGGACTCCTTTTCCTACAATGAGCAGTTCTTC CASSHSRDSFSYNEQFF
TRBJ1-6 . . TRBV5-6 TGTGCCAGCAGCTCGCGTGGGGGAATTTCACCCCTCCACTTT CASSSRGGISPLHF
TRBJ2-3 TRBD2 few TRBV10-1 TGCGCCAGCAGTGGCCGGACTAGCGGGGTGTTATCAGATACGCAGTATTTT CASSGRTSGVLSDTQYF
TRBJ1-2 . few TRBV6-2/TRBV6-3 TGTGCCAGCAGTTTCGCTACGGCCCGCTATGGCTACACCTTC CASSFATARYGYTF
TRBJ2-7 . . TRBV5-4 TGTGCCAGCAGCCAGGACTTGCTTTACGAGCAGTACTTC CASSQDLLYEQYF
TRBJ1-2 . medium-sized TRBV20-1 TGCAGTGCTAGAGTTAGGGAGCAAAACTATGGCTACACCTTC CSARVREQNYGYTF
TRBJ2-7 . . TRBV5-1 TGCGCCAGCAGCTTGGGCAGGGCCTTTATCTACGAGCAGTACTTC CASSLGRAFIYEQYF
TRBJ2-7 . few TRBV27 TGTGCCAGCAGTAACCACAGGGTTTCCGAGCAGTACTTC CASSNHRVSEQYF
TRBJ2-3 TRBD1 few TRBV5-1 TGCGCCAGCAGCTCTGATGGGACAGGGTCGGATACGCAGTATTTT CASSSDGTGSDTQYF
TRBJ2-5 . . TRBV19 TGTGCCAGTAGTGCTCGCAGGGACCAAGAGACCCAGTACTTC CASSARRDQETQYF